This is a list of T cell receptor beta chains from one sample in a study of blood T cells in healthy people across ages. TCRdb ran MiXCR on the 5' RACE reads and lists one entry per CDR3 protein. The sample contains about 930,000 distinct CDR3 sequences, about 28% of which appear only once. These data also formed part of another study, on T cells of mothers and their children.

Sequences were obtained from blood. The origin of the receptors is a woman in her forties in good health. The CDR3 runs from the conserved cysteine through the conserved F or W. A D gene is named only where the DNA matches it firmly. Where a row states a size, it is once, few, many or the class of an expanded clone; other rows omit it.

DNA: TGTGCCAGCAGTCAGCCGGTTGGGGAGCAGTTCTTC
CDR3: CASSQPVGEQFF
V: TRBV2
size: many
J: TRBJ2-1
D: -

DNA: TGTGCCAGCAGCTTTGACGATACGCAGTACTTC
CDR3: CASSFDDTQYF
V: TRBV7-9
size: few
J: TRBJ2-5
D: -

DNA: TGTGCCAGCAGCCCACCGGGGCCCACCCTTAATGAAAAACTGTTTTTT
CDR3: CASSPPGPTLNEKLFF
V: TRBV7-2
size: few
J: TRBJ1-4
D: -

DNA: TGCAGTGCTAGGGGATGGGGGGATAGCAATCAGCCCCAGCATTTT
CDR3: CSARGWGDSNQPQHF
V: TRBV20-1
size: few
J: TRBJ1-5
D: -

DNA: TGTGCCAGCAGCTTTCCGGCAGCCAAAAACATTCAGTACTTC
CDR3: CASSFPAAKNIQYF
V: TRBV5-6
size: many
J: TRBJ2-4
D: -

DNA: TGTGCCAGCAGCCAGAACCCCGGGACAGGGGGTGGCTACACCTTC
CDR3: CASSQNPGTGGGYTF
V: TRBV7-2
size: many
J: TRBJ1-2
D: TRBD1

DNA: TGTGCCAGCAGCTTAGTGGACGCGAATGAGCAGTTCTTC
CDR3: CASSLVDANEQFF
V: TRBV7-9
size: -
J: TRBJ2-1
D: -

DNA: TGTGCCAGCAGCTTCTTAGGATTGACATACAATGAGCAGTTCTTC
CDR3: CASSFLGLTYNEQFF
V: TRBV7-2
size: few
J: TRBJ2-1
D: -

DNA: TGTGCCAGCAGGCATAGCGGGGGGGACACCTACAATGAGCAGTTCTTC
CDR3: CASRHSGGDTYNEQFF
V: TRBV12-3/TRBV12-4
size: -
J: TRBJ2-1
D: TRBD2

DNA: TGTGCCAGCAGCTTATCTGGGACTAGCGTAAGAGTTGAGCAGTTCTTC
CDR3: CASSLSGTSVRVEQFF
V: TRBV7-9
size: once
J: TRBJ2-1
D: TRBD2

DNA: TGCAGTGCAGAAACCGGCTCCTACGAGCAGTACTTC
CDR3: CSAETGSYEQYF
V: TRBV20-1
size: many
J: TRBJ2-7
D: -

DNA: TGTGCCAGCAGTTACGACAGGGGGCTTTTCTACGAGCAGTACTTC
CDR3: CASSYDRGLFYEQYF
V: TRBV28
size: -
J: TRBJ2-7
D: TRBD1

DNA: TGTGCCAGCAGCTTACACTACCAAGAGACCCAGTACTTC
CDR3: CASSLHYQETQYF
V: TRBV11-3
size: -
J: TRBJ2-5
D: -

DNA: TGTGCCAGCAGCTTAAAGGCAGGGGCAGAGACCCAGTACTTC
CDR3: CASSLKAGAETQYF
V: TRBV7-9
size: -
J: TRBJ2-5
D: -

DNA: TGCGCCAGCAGCTCAAACTTGAGGGAGACCCAGTACTTC
CDR3: CASSSNLRETQYF
V: TRBV5-1
size: many
J: TRBJ2-5
D: -

DNA: TGTGCCAGCAGTTACTCGACGGGCTACGAGCAGTACTTC
CDR3: CASSYSTGYEQYF
V: TRBV6-5
size: many
J: TRBJ2-7
D: -

DNA: TGCAGCGTGCGGACAGGGGGCAACTATGGCTACACCTTC
CDR3: CSVRTGGNYGYTF
V: TRBV29-1
size: many
J: TRBJ1-2
D: TRBD1

DNA: TGTGCCAGCAGCATTGACAGGGTCACGCAGTATTTT
CDR3: CASSIDRVTQYF
V: TRBV7-2
size: -
J: TRBJ2-3
D: TRBD1

DNA: TGCAGCGTTGAACCCGGGGGCTTCACAGATACGCAGTATTTT
CDR3: CSVEPGGFTDTQYF
V: TRBV29-1
size: -
J: TRBJ2-3
D: -

DNA: TGTGCCAGCAGTGATGGTGGTGAGATTCTCTACGAGCAGTACTTC
CDR3: CASSDGGEILYEQYF
V: TRBV25-1
size: -
J: TRBJ2-7
D: -

DNA: TGTGCCAGCACCGGGACAGGGTCTGTTGAAAAACTGTTTTTT
CDR3: CASTGTGSVEKLFF
V: TRBV12-3/TRBV12-4
size: -
J: TRBJ1-4
D: TRBD1

DNA: TGTGCCAGCAGCCAAGAACAGGGAAAAGGCTACGAGCAGTACTTC
CDR3: CASSQEQGKGYEQYF
V: TRBV5-8
size: few
J: TRBJ2-7
D: -

DNA: TGTGCCAGCAGCGCTAGGACAGGGATCGAAAATGAGCAGTACTTC
CDR3: CASSARTGIENEQYF
V: TRBV7-3
size: -
J: TRBJ2-7
D: TRBD1

DNA: TGCAGTGCCCCTCTGAACCGAGAGACCCAGTACTTC
CDR3: CSAPLNRETQYF
V: TRBV20-1
size: -
J: TRBJ2-5
D: -

DNA: TGCGCCAGCAGCTTGACTCAGGGTTTCACTGAAGCTTTCTTT
CDR3: CASSLTQGFTEAFF
V: TRBV5-1
size: -
J: TRBJ1-1
D: -

DNA: TGTGCCGGCAGCGGGGTGAAGGACGGGCAGTACTTC
CDR3: CAGSGVKDGQYF
V: TRBV5-6
size: -
J: TRBJ2-7
D: TRBD2

DNA: TGCAGTGCCCCCGACGTAGCGGGGGACTACAATGAGCAGTTCTTC
CDR3: CSAPDVAGDYNEQFF
V: TRBV20-1
size: few
J: TRBJ2-1
D: TRBD2

DNA: TGTGCTAGTGGGGGACAGGACAGCACAGATACGCAGTATTTT
CDR3: CASGGQDSTDTQYF
V: TRBV12-5
size: few
J: TRBJ2-3
D: TRBD1

DNA: TGTGCCAGCAGCTTGGGGATCCGGGACAGGGTCGCAGATACGCAGTATTTT
CDR3: CASSLGIRDRVADTQYF
V: TRBV5-6
size: -
J: TRBJ2-3
D: TRBD1

DNA: TGTGCCAGCAGTTTACAGTCCACCCGCGGCCAGCCCCAGCATTTT
CDR3: CASSLQSTRGQPQHF
V: TRBV28
size: few
J: TRBJ1-5
D: -

DNA: TGTGCCAGCAGCCAAGATGGAAGCGGGGGGGCCTACAATGAGCAGTTCTTC
CDR3: CASSQDGSGGAYNEQFF
V: TRBV4-2
size: few
J: TRBJ2-1
D: TRBD2

DNA: TGTGCCTGGAGTTCGGGGCAGGGAACCTACAATGAGCAGTTCTTC
CDR3: CAWSSGQGTYNEQFF
V: TRBV30
size: -
J: TRBJ2-1
D: -

DNA: TGTGCCACCAGCAGTCAGCGGAGCTCCTACAATGAGCAGTTCTTC
CDR3: CATSSQRSSYNEQFF
V: TRBV15
size: many
J: TRBJ2-1
D: -

DNA: TGTGCCAGCAGTTTCGGTAGGAAAGAGACCCAGTACTTC
CDR3: CASSFGRKETQYF
V: TRBV12-3/TRBV12-4
size: -
J: TRBJ2-5
D: -

DNA: TGCGCCAGCAGCCCCGACAGGGGTTGGGAGACCCAGTACTTC
CDR3: CASSPDRGWETQYF
V: TRBV5-1
size: -
J: TRBJ2-5
D: TRBD1

DNA: TGTGCCAGCAGCTTATCAGGGAACTCGAACACTGAAGCTTTCTTT
CDR3: CASSLSGNSNTEAFF
V: TRBV7-9
size: few
J: TRBJ1-1
D: -

DNA: TGTGCCATCAGTGGAGGGACTAATTCACCCCTCCACTTT
CDR3: CAISGGTNSPLHF
V: TRBV10-3
size: -
J: TRBJ1-6
D: -

DNA: TGTGCCAGCAGCCAAGACCCACTAGCGGGGTTCGGAGATACGCAGTATTTT
CDR3: CASSQDPLAGFGDTQYF
V: TRBV3-1
size: -
J: TRBJ2-3
D: TRBD2

DNA: TGTGCCAGCAGTCGGCGGCTTTCCTACAAGCAGTACTTC
CDR3: CASSRRLSYKQYF
V: TRBV6-2/TRBV6-3
size: -
J: TRBJ2-5
D: -

DNA: TGCGCCAGCAGCCATAGCGGGGGGCAAGCTGAAGCTTTCTTT
CDR3: CASSHSGGQAEAFF
V: TRBV4-1
size: -
J: TRBJ1-1
D: -

DNA: TGTGCCAGCAGTGAACAGCGGTCTGGGGCCAACGTCCTGACTTTC
CDR3: CASSEQRSGANVLTF
V: TRBV6-1
size: -
J: TRBJ2-6
D: -

DNA: TGTGCCAGCAGTTTCTCTGACGCTAGCAATCAGCCCCAGCATTTT
CDR3: CASSFSDASNQPQHF
V: TRBV28
size: once
J: TRBJ1-5
D: -

DNA: TGTGCCAGCATCAAGGGACAGGGCGCAGATACGCAGTATTTT
CDR3: CASIKGQGADTQYF
V: TRBV12-3/TRBV12-4
size: few
J: TRBJ2-3
D: TRBD1

DNA: TGTGCCAGCAGTTACTCCCCCGGGAACTCCTACGAGCAGTACTTC
CDR3: CASSYSPGNSYEQYF
V: TRBV6-5
size: -
J: TRBJ2-7
D: -

DNA: TGTGCCAGCAGTCCCTCAGGGGCCCTTAATGAAAAACTGTTTTTT
CDR3: CASSPSGALNEKLFF
V: TRBV27
size: -
J: TRBJ1-4
D: -

DNA: TGTGCCATCAGTGACGGTGGACTTTACTACGAGCAGTACTTC
CDR3: CAISDGGLYYEQYF
V: TRBV10-3
size: -
J: TRBJ2-7
D: -

DNA: TGTGCCAGCGGGGTACCTAGCACAGATACGCAGTATTTT
CDR3: CASGVPSTDTQYF
V: TRBV6-5
size: many
J: TRBJ2-3
D: -